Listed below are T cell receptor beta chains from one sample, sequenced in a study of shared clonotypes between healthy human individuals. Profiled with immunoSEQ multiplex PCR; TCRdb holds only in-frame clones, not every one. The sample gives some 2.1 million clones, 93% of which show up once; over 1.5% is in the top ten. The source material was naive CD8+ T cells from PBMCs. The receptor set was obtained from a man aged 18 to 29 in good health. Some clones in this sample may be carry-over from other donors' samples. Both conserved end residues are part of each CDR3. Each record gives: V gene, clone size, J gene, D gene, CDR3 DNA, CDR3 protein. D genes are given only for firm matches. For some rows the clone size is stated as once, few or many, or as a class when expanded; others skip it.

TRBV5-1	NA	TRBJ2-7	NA	TGCGCCAGCAGATCACAGCATGAGCAGTACTTC	CASRSQHEQYF
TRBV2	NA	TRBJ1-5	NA	TGTGCCAGCAGTGCGACCGTAAGGGAGCCCCAGCATTTT	CASSATVREPQHF
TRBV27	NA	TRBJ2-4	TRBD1	TGTGCCAGCAGTCCCAGACGGACAGGGTCTGGAAACATTCAGTACTTC	CASSPRRTGSGNIQYF
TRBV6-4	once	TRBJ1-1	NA	TGTGCCAGCAGTACGAAAGGTACTGAAGCTTTCTTT	CASSTKGTEAFF
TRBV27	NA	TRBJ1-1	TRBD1	TGTGCCAGCAGTCAAACCGGGACAGTGAACACTGAAGCTTTCTTT	CASSQTGTVNTEAFF
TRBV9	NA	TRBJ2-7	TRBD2	TGTGCCAGCGCCGGACTAGCGGGAGGCCCCACCTACGAGCAGTACTTC	CASAGLAGGPTYEQYF
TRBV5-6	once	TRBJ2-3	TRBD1	TGTGCCAGCAGCTACCGGGACAGACTCACAGATACGCAGTATTTT	CASSYRDRLTDTQYF
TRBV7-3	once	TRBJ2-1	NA	TGTGCCAGCAGCTTTTCGGGCCCCCTGGATGAGCAGTTCTTC	CASSFSGPLDEQFF
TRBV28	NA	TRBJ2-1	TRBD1	TGTGCCAGCAGCCTTTCCCGGGGACAGGGCTACAATGAGCAGTTCTTC	CASSLSRGQGYNEQFF
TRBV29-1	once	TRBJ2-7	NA	TGCAGCGTTGAGGGCAGGGCCTACGAGCAGTACTTC	CSVEGRAYEQYF
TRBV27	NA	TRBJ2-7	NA	TGTGCCAGCAGTTTATGGGTGACGGCCCTCGGGTACGAGCAGTACTTC	CASSLWVTALGYEQYF
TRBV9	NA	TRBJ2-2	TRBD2	TGTGCCAGCAGCATGAACCCGCGTAGCGGGGGGAACACCGGGGAGCTGTTTTTT	CASSMNPRSGGNTGELFF
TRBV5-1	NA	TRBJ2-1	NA	TGCGCCAGCAGCTTCCAGGACAATGAGCAGTTCTTC	CASSFQDNEQFF
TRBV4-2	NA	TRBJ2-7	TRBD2	TGTGCCAGCAGCCAATCCGGACTAGCAACCTACGAGCAGTACTTC	CASSQSGLATYEQYF
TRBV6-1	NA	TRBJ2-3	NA	TGTGCCAGCAGTGAACACATTGCGGGACTCAGCACAGATACGCAGTATTTT	CASSEHIAGLSTDTQYF
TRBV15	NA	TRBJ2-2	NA	TGTGCCACCAGCCCGAGGGGCGGTAGCACCGGGGAGCTGTTTTTT	CATSPRGGSTGELFF
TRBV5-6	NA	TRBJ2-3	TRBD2	TGTGCCAGCAGCTTGTTGGCGGGAGGTGGAGCAGATACGCAGTATTTT	CASSLLAGGGADTQYF
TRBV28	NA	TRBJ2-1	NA	TGTGCCAGCAGTATGGACCGCGAGGGTGTGTACAATGAGCAGTTCTTC	CASSMDREGVYNEQFF
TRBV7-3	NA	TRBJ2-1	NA	TGTGCCAGCAGCTTCCGGGACCGAAACTACAATGAGCAGTTCTTC	CASSFRDRNYNEQFF
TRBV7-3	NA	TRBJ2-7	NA	TGTGCCAGCAGCTTAGGGTCCTCTGCGTACGAGCAGTACTTC	CASSLGSSAYEQYF
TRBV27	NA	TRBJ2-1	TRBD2	TGTGCCAGCAGCCTCGTAGCGGGAGGGCCCTGGGAGCAGTTCTTC	CASSLVAGGPWEQFF
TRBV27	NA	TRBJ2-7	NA	TGTGCCAGCACAGGACGGTGGGACGAGCAGTACTTC	CASTGRWDEQYF